This T cell receptor beta chain derives from a study of CD8+CD57+ T cells in acquired aplastic anemia. Looking at the study overall: Mean DNA quantity obtained from sorted CD4+ and CD8+ cells was 3 to 4 ug.

Sequenced patients had shown CD8+CD57+ cell expansion by flow cytometry. Diagnosis of severe acquired aplastic anemia applied to all patients. Untreated patients provided the blood samples, with no therapy given before sampling. From germline, CDR1 is SEHNR and CDR2 FQNEAQ (reference sequence). Trimming removed 5 bases from V and 10 bases from J, with 19 bases in between. The CDR3 is made up of 14 amino acids. Study outcomes and limitations: Around 30 sequences, all CD8+ CDR3, were shared between patients and controls.

The study profiled TCR beta VDJ and CDR3 using genomic DNA as template. TCRdb passed the reads through MiXCR, listing each CDR3 protein once. The sample consists of about 270,000 distinct CDR3 sequences, 82% of them appearing once. This clonotype was observed a single time. Its antigen is not identified. This chain links TRBV7-9 with TRBJ2-3; D is perhaps TRBD2 (5 bases). This receptor was obtained from a human donor with aplastic anemia. The specimen sequenced was sorted CD4+, CD8+, or CD8+CD57+ T cells (not recorded which) from PBMCs. This CDR3 is CASSREGGPDAQYF. In DNA form, the CDR3 reads TGTGCCAGCAGCAGAGAGGGCGGTCCCGATGCGCAGTATTTT.